Following are 32 T cell receptor beta chains from one sample sequenced in a study of T cells after yellow fever vaccination. In TCRdb, the 5' RACE reads were re-called with MiXCR into one record per CDR3 protein. The sample lists roughly 310,000 distinct CDR3 sequences; roughly 3.5% were seen once. Sequencing was performed on PBMCs, taken on the day of the yellow fever booster vaccination. These receptor sequences come from a man aged 18-30 years who received the YFV17D yellow fever vaccine.

This clonotype was counted a few times. The chain has TRBV2 and TRBJ2-1, with 7 positions matching TRBD2. Germline V gives CDR1 SNHLY, CDR2 FYNNEI. The CDR3 covers 14 residues. With 6 bases clipped from V and 10 bases from J, the junction kept 12 bases outside the gene matches. DNA for the CDR3: TGTGCCAGCAGCGGCGAAAGACTAGCAGGCGAGCAGTTCTTC. Protein: CASSGERLAGEQFF. Full variable domain (remainder filled in from reference TRBV2 and TRBJ2-1): EPEVTQTPSHQVTQMGQEVILRCVPISNHLYFYWYRQILGQKVEFLVSFYNNEISEKSEIFDDQFSVERPDGSNFTLKIRSTKLEDSAMYFCASSGERLAGEQFFGPGTRLTVL.

The table lists this clonotype with many counts. This rearrangement joins TRBV5-6 to TRBJ2-7; TRBD1 is a possible D gene (6 bases). V shed 2 bases and J shed 4 bases, with 13 bases lying between them. Germline V gene data show CDR1 as SGHDT and CDR2 as YYEEEE. This CDR3 comprises 14 residues. The CDR3 nucleotides are TGTGCCAGCAGCTTATTGGGACAAATTTACGAGCAGTACGTC. Translating gives CASSLLGQIYEQYV.

This clonotype was seen more than once but under ten times. V and J are TRBV4-1 and TRBJ2-7, with no clear D. In germline, CDR1 is MGHRA, CDR2 YSYEKL. The CDR3 extends over 13 amino acids. V lost 4 bases to trimming and J lost 5 bases, with 12 bases between them. The CDR3 DNA reads as TGCGCCAGCAGCCTCCCATTTTATGACGAGCAGTACTTC. Its protein is CASSLPFYDEQYF.

V is TRBV18 and J is TRBJ2-5, with TRBD2 as a possible D gene (5 bases). The V gene lost 3 bases and the J gene lost 5 bases, with 13 bases spanning the gap. This CDR3 comprises 14 residues. Germline V gene sequence: CDR1 KGHSH, CDR2 LQKENI. The CDR3 DNA is TGTGCCAGCTCACCGACTGAGGGTTTGGAGACCCAGTACTTC. Its protein product is CASSPTEGLETQYF. Drawing the rest from reference TRBV18 and TRBJ2-5, the complete variable domain is NAGVMQNPRHLVRRRGQEARLRCSPMKGHSHVYWYRQLPEEGLKFMVYLQKENIIDESGMPKERFSAEFPKEGPSILRIQQVVRGDSAAYFCASSPTEGLETQYFGPGTRLLVL.

This clonotype was observed a handful of times. The CDR3 spells CASSRAGTGDQPQHF. In nucleotides, the CDR3 is TGTGCCAGCAGCCGAGCCGGGACAGGGGATCAGCCCCAGCATTTT. This chain uses TRBV7-2 with TRBJ1-5; 10 nucleotides match TRBD1. CDR1 and CDR2 from the germline V gene are SGHTA and FQGNSA. This CDR3 region has 15 residues. V lost 5 bases and J lost 5; bases outside the gene matches: 6. The full variable domain, in which reference TRBV7-2 and TRBJ1-5 provide the parts outside the CDR3, is GAGVSQSPSNKVTEKGKDVELRCDPISGHTALYWYRQSLGQGLEFLIYFQGNSAPDKSGLPSDRFSAERTGGSVSTLTIQRTQQEDSAVYLCASSRAGTGDQPQHFGDGTRLSIL.

Details on this clonotype: Germline and junction disagree at one end, which may indicate a read error. The chain recombines TRBV28 with TRBJ2-6; D assignment may be TRBD1 or TRBD2 (5 bases each). There are 16 residues in the CDR3. Germline V gives CDR1 MDHEN, CDR2 SYDVKM. This chain's CDR3 is CASSLGGPGRSSGRAF. The CDR3 DNA reads TGTGCCAGCAGTTTAGGGGGTCCAGGACGGTCCTCTGGTAGGGCTTTC.

This clonotype appeared many times. V and J are TRBV12-3 or TRBV12-4 and TRBJ1-2, with D maybe TRBD1 (6 bases). The CDR3 contains 13 residues. V gave up 5 bases and J gave up 4 bases, with 11 bases separating them. This CDR3 reads CASSPTGAYGYTF. In DNA form, the CDR3 reads TGTGCCAGCAGTCCGACAGGCGCCTATGGCTACACCTTC.

The table lists this clonotype with a count of one. A read error is likely, as this CDR3 ends without the conserved phenylalanine or tryptophan. The chain joins TRBV4-1 to TRBJ2-5, with 15 bases aligning to TRBD2. Germline V gene data show CDR1 as MGHRA and CDR2 as YSYEKL. V trimming: 1 base; J trimming: 4 bases; junction bases outside the gene matches: 4. This CDR3 has 17 amino acids. Here the CDR3 reads CASSQGTSGGAIETQYL. DNA for the CDR3: TGCGCCAGCAGCCAAGGGACTAGCGGGGGGGCAATAGAGACCCAGTACCTC.

This clonotype has ten or more counts. The V gene is TRBV7-9, the J gene TRBJ2-3; TRBD2 is a possible D gene (5 bases). Germline V gives CDR1 SEHNR, CDR2 FQNEAQ (reference sequence). V was trimmed by 5 bases and J by 10 bases, leaving 19 bases between them. This CDR3 is 14 amino acids long. The CDR3 nucleotides are TGTGCCAGCAGCACGACCCTAATCTCCGGGGCGCAGTATTTT. As protein: CASSTTLISGAQYF.

The chain is built from TRBV12-3 or TRBV12-4 and TRBJ1-2, with 8 bases aligning to TRBD1. Losses at the gene ends were 6 bases for V and 2 bases for J; bases not matched to a gene: 8. The CDR3 loop spans 15 amino acids. The CDR3 nucleotides are TGTGCCAGCAGCCACCAGGGGGCTGCCAACTATGGCTACACCTTC. Its translation is CASSHQGAANYGYTF.

This clonotype was counted many times. The J gene is TRBJ2-7, the V gene TRBV7-2, with D perhaps matching TRBD2 (5 bases). The CDR3 contains 15 residues. The V gene's germline CDR1 is SGHTA and CDR2 FQGNSA. Trimming took off 1 base at V and 1 base at J, with 11 bases between the two ends. The CDR3 DNA reads as TGTGCCAGCAGCTTAGGTTCGGGGAAATCCTACGAGCAGTACTTC. Protein: CASSLGSGKSYEQYF.

This clonotype was seen more than once but under ten times. The CDR3 nucleotides read TGTGCCAGCAGCCAAGTTCTGGCGGGGGAGCTGTTTTTT. Protein product: CASSQVLAGELFF. V is TRBV3-1 and J is TRBJ2-2; no clear D. The CDR3 loop spans 13 amino acids. Germline V gene data show CDR1 as LGHDT and CDR2 as YNNKEL (reference sequence). V lost 1 base, J lost 8 bases, and 8 bases lay in between.

This clonotype was detected many times. The CDR3 sequence: CASSLGLAGAQETQYF. The CDR3, as DNA: TGTGCCAGCAGCTTGGGACTAGCGGGGGCCCAAGAGACCCAGTACTTC. V and J are TRBV5-4 and TRBJ2-5; TRBD2 agrees at 12 bases. The CDR3 has 16 residues. V was clipped by 0 bases and J by 1 base; unmatched bases: 1. Germline CDR1 reads SGHNT; CDR2 reads YYREEE (reference sequence).

This clonotype appeared many times. This sequence joins TRBV6-5 and TRBJ1-1, with D possibly being TRBD1 (6 bases). V was cut by 4 bases and J by 12 bases, with 12 bases left in between. This CDR3 region has 11 residues. In germline, CDR1 is MNHEY, CDR2 SVGAGI. The CDR3 DNA reads as TGTGCCAGCAGTTCTACAGGGCAAACTTTCTTT. Its translation: CASSSTGQTFF.

The V and J genes are TRBV20-1 and TRBJ2-7, with D possibly being TRBD2 (5 bases). Germline assignment: CDR1 DFQATT and CDR2 SNEGSKA (reference sequence). The CDR3 covers 13 residues. V was shortened by 3 bases and J by 6 bases, with 15 bases between the two germline ends. Here the CDR3 reads CSASGILGSEQYV. The CDR3 DNA reads TGCAGTGCTAGCGGGATCCTGGGTTCCGAGCAGTACGTC.

The chain is built from TRBV15 and TRBJ2-3, with 7 positions matching TRBD2. The CDR3 is made up of 17 amino acids. V was clipped by 6 bases and J by 2 bases; unmatched bases: 14. Germline assignment: CDR1 LNHNV and CDR2 YYDKDF (reference sequence). The CDR3 DNA sequence: TGTGCCACCAGTAAGGCCGGATGGGCGGGGGACACAGATACGCAGTATTTT. This gives the protein CATSKAGWAGDTDTQYF.

This clonotype has a handful of counts. The chain joins TRBV3-1 to TRBJ1-1; 8 bases map to TRBD1. Germline V gene lookup returns CDR1 LGHDT and CDR2 YNNKEL (reference sequence). The CDR3 has 15 amino acids. The V gene end was trimmed by 2 bases and the J gene end by 5 bases; junction bases not matched to a gene: 7. The CDR3 DNA follows: TGTGCCAGCAGCCAAAGGACAGGGACGGGGACTGAAGCTTTCTTT. Translated: CASSQRTGTGTEAFF.

Many counts were recorded for this clonotype. This chain links TRBV7-2 with TRBJ1-4; 7 nucleotides match TRBD1. The length of the CDR3 is 17 residues. Per germline, CDR1 SGHTA and CDR2 FQGNSA. Trimming removed 4 bases from V and 3 bases from J; junction bases left unmatched: 11. In DNA form, the CDR3 reads TGTGCCAGCAGCTCACCGGGACAGCCTGGCCCTAATGAAAAACTGTTTTTT. It encodes CASSSPGQPGPNEKLFF.

This clonotype has at least ten counts. The chain recombines TRBV12-3 or TRBV12-4 with TRBJ1-1, with D tentatively TRBD1 (6 bases). This CDR3 spans 15 amino acids. V lost 3 bases to trimming and J lost 5 bases, with 16 bases between them. CDR3 nucleotide sequence: TGTGCCAGCAGTTTTCATAGGACAGAGGGGACTGAAGCTTTCTTT. Translating it yields CASSFHRTEGTEAFF.

This clonotype was found many times. The rearrangement links TRBV2 to TRBJ2-2; 9 positions agree with TRBD1. Per germline, CDR1 SNHLY and CDR2 FYNNEI. The junction had 12 bases not matched to a gene; V was cut back by 10 bases and J by 6 bases. The CDR3 extends over 15 amino acids. The chain's CDR3 is CATQGAQGKAGELFF. The CDR3 DNA sequence: TGTGCCACACAGGGGGCGCAGGGCAAGGCCGGGGAGCTGTTTTTT.

This clonotype was detected only a few times. The chain recombines TRBV4-3 with TRBJ2-2; D is uncertain. CDR1 and CDR2 from the germline V gene are LGHNA and YSLEER. This CDR3 is built from 15 residues. Trimming removed 0 bases at V and 6 bases at J, with 11 bases between. CDR3 DNA: TGCGCCAGCAGCCAAGATTCTCCGAAGCCCGGGGAGCTGTTTTTT. This encodes CASSQDSPKPGELFF.

This clonotype was picked up a small number of times. The chain uses TRBV12-3 or TRBV12-4 and TRBJ2-3; 8 positions agree with TRBD1. J gave up 6 bases and V 5 bases, and 4 bases lay outside the gene matches. The CDR3 extends over 13 amino acids. CDR3 in amino acids: CASSRDRRDTQYF. In DNA form, the CDR3 reads TGTGCCAGCAGTAGGGACAGGCGGGATACGCAGTATTTT.

This clonotype has only a few counts. V usage is TRBV5-1 and J usage is TRBJ2-3, with a tentative D call TRBD1 (6 bases). The V and J ends lost 4 bases and 7 bases respectively, with 16 bases between them. The germline V gene has CDR1 SGHRS and CDR2 YFSETQ. This CDR3 has 14 amino acids. The CDR3 is CASSLGAGVYTQYF. In nucleotides, the CDR3 is TGCGCCAGCAGCCTTGGGGCAGGGGTTTATACGCAGTATTTT.

The chain couples TRBV20-1 to TRBJ1-4; D call uncertain. V lost 3 bases to trimming and J lost 5 bases, with 10 bases between them. From germline, CDR1 is DFQATT and CDR2 SNEGSKA (reference sequence). The CDR3 spans 13 residues. The CDR3 here is CSASKGHNEKLFF. CDR3 nucleotide sequence: TGCAGTGCTAGTAAGGGCCACAATGAAAAACTGTTTTTT.

This clonotype has a handful of counts. The rearrangement uses TRBV20-1 and TRBJ1-1, with D possibly matching TRBD1 (6 bases). Trimming pared 6 bases from V and 7 bases from J, leaving 15 bases between. Germline V lookup: CDR1 DFQATT, CDR2 SNEGSKA (reference sequence). The CDR3 is made up of 12 amino acids. CDR3 nucleotides: TGCAGTGCCGTTGGACAGACCAATGAAGCTTTCTTT. Encoded protein: CSAVGQTNEAFF.

At least ten counts were recorded for this clonotype. This sequence joins TRBV7-9 and TRBJ2-1; D is possibly TRBD2 (7 bases). The CDR3 contains 11 residues. Per germline, CDR1 SEHNR and CDR2 FQNEAQ (reference sequence). The germline V and J ends were trimmed by 11 bases and 10 bases, with 15 bases remaining between them. CDR3 sequence: CASGGRAEQFF. The CDR3 bases are TGTGCCTCCGGGGGGCGGGCAGAGCAGTTCTTC.

This clonotype was recorded many times. V usage is TRBV7-9 and J usage is TRBJ2-7; TRBD1 aligns across 8 bases. Losses at the gene ends were 1 base for V and 6 bases for J; bases not matched to a gene: 5. The length of the CDR3 is 14 residues. Germline CDR1 reads SEHNR; CDR2 reads FQNEAQ (reference sequence). The CDR3 region is CASSLGQTGVEQYF. The CDR3 bases are TGTGCCAGCAGCTTAGGGCAGACAGGGGTCGAGCAGTACTTC.

This chain links TRBV5-6 with TRBJ2-3; either TRBD1 or TRBD2 may supply D (5 bases each). Trimming took 5 bases from V and 3 from J, leaving 16 bases between them. The CDR3 is made up of 15 amino acids. Germline V gene sequence: CDR1 SGHDT, CDR2 YYEEEE. CDR3: CASRGWDQPTDTQYF. CDR3 bases: TGTGCCAGCAGGGGTTGGGACCAGCCGACAGATACGCAGTATTTT.

This clonotype has ten or more counts. This chain links TRBV4-1 with TRBJ1-2; unclear D gene. The CDR3 has 16 residues. Germline V gives CDR1 MGHRA, CDR2 YSYEKL. The V and J ends lost 1 base and 4 bases respectively, with 16 bases between them. Here the CDR3 reads CASSQVSPGTTYGYTF. In nucleotides, the CDR3 is TGCGCCAGCAGCCAAGTCTCCCCCGGCACGACCTATGGCTACACCTTC.

The sample holds many counts of this clonotype. This chain joins TRBV21-1 and TRBJ2-1; no DNA check was done on the table's D call, TRBD1. TRBV21-1 is a listed pseudogene. CDR3 size: 13 residues. In DNA form, the CDR3 reads TGTGCCAGCACCCCCTCGGGGGCATATGAGCAGTTCTTC. It yields the protein CASTPSGAYEQFF.

This clonotype came up many times. The J gene is TRBJ2-2, the V gene TRBV5-4; 8 bases line up with TRBD2. CDR1 SGHNT and CDR2 YYREEE come from the germline V gene (reference sequence). Losses at the gene ends were 1 base for V and 1 base for J; bases not matched to a gene: 6. The CDR3 runs to 17 residues. The CDR3 sequence is CASSLRRLAGNTGELFF. In DNA, the CDR3 is TGTGCCAGCAGCTTGCGCCGGCTAGCGGGGAACACCGGGGAGCTGTTTTTT.

This clonotype showed up many times. The rearrangement links TRBV20-1 to TRBJ2-1; D gene uncertain. This CDR3 is built from 15 residues. V lost 5 bases to trimming and J lost 0 bases, with 14 bases between them. Germline V lookup: CDR1 DFQATT, CDR2 SNEGSKA (reference sequence). CDR3 nucleotides: TGCAGTGCTGAGGTAGATCCGAGCTCCTACAATGAGCAGTTCTTC. It is translated as CSAEVDPSSYNEQFF.